This T cell receptor (beta chain) was captured in a study of naive and memory T cell subsets. Findings and caveats of the study: A few larger clonotypes appeared in naive repertoires, especially CD8, possibly memory cells re-expressing CD45RA. From naive to CM, EM and EMRA, diversity decreased and Gini increased.

Two oligonucleotides, mixed equimolar, formed the beta constant-region primer covering TRBC1 and TRBC2. Ligated cDNA was amplified by four rounds of PCR with nested alpha and beta constant-region primers and SP2. One entry per CDR3 protein results from TCRdb running MiXCR on the UMI-ligation and nested PCR reads. The data contain about 150,000 distinct CDR3 sequences, 22% of them singletons. This clonotype was found a few times. Its antigen is unidentified. Alpha and beta libraries were amplified separately from the second PCR onward. Sequential positive selection took CD4 T cells first, then CD8 T cells. Four subsets defined by CD45RA and CD27 were sorted after CD3, CD4, CD8 and live/dead staining. Sequencing was carried out using naive CD4+ T cells from blood. The receptor was derived from a human donor in good health.

The CDR3 DNA reads as TGTGCCAGCAGCCTCTACCCCCCCATGGGCGAGCAGTACTTC. This translates into CASSLYPPMGEQYF. This chain links TRBV7-2 with TRBJ2-7; the D is unclear. This CDR3 is built from 14 residues. CDR1 is SGHTA and CDR2 is FQGNSA in the germline V gene. Trimming shortened V by 5 bases and J by 6 bases, and 17 bases separated the two germline ends. The whole variable domain, remainder taken from reference TRBV7-2 and TRBJ2-7, is GAGVSQSPSNKVTEKGKDVELRCDPISGHTALYWYRQSLGQGLEFLIYFQGNSAPDKSGLPSDRFSAERTGGSVSTLTIQRTQQEDSAVYLCASSLYPPMGEQYFGPGTRLTVT.